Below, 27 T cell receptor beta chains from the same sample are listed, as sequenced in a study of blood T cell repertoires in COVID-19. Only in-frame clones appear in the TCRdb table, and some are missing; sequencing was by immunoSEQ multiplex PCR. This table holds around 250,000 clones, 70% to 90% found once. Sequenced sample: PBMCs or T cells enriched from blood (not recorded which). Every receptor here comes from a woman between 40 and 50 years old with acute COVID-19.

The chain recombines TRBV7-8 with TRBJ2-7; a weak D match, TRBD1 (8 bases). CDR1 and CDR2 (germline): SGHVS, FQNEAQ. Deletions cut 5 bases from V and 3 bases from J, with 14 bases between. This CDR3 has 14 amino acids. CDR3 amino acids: CASSLSGTGYEQYV. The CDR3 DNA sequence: TGTGCCAGCAGCCTCAGCGGGACAGGCTACGAGCAGTACGTC.

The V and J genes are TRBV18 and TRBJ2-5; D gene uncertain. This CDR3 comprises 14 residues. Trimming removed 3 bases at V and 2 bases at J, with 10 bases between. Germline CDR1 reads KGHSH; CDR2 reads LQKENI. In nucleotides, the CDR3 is TGTGCCAGCTCACCGAGAAGTCCACAAGAGACCCAGTACTTC. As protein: CASSPRSPQETQYF.

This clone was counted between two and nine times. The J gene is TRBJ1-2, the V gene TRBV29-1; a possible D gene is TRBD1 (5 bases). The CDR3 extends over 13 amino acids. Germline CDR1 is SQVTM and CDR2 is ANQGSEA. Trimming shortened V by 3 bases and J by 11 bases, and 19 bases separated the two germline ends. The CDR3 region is CSVDRDRLRGYTF. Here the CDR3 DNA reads TGCAGCGTTGACAGAGACCGTTTAAGGGGTTACACCTTC.

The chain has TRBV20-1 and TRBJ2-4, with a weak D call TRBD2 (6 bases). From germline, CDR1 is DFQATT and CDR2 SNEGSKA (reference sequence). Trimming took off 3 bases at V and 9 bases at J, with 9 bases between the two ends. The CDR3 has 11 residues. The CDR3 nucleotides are TGCAGTGCTAGTGTCGGGGGCATTCAGTACTTC. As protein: CSASVGGIQYF.

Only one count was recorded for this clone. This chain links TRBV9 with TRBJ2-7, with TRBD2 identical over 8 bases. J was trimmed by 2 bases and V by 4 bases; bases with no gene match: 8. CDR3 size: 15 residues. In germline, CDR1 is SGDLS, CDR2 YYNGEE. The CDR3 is CASSIQPGLAYEQYF. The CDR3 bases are TGTGCCAGCAGCATCCAACCGGGACTAGCCTACGAGCAGTACTTC.

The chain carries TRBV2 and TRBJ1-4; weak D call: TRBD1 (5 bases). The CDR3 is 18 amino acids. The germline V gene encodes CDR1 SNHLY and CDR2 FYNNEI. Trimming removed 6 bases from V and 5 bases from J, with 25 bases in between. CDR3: CASRYSFLRSGGNEKLFF. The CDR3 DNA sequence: TGTGCCAGCAGGTACTCTTTTCTCCGGAGCGGGGGAAATGAAAAACTGTTTTTT.

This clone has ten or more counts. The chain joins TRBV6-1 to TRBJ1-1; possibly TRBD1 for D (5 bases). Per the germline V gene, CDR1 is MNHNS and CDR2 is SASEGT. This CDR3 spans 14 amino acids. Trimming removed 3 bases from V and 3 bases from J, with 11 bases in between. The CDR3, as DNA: TGTGCCAGCAGTGACAGGGATGAGGACACTGAAGCTTTCTTT. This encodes CASSDRDEDTEAFF.

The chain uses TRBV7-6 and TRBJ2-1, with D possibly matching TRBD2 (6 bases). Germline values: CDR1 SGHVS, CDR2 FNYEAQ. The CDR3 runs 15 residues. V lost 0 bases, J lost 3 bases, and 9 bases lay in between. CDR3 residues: CASSLAGGFYNEQFF. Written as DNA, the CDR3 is TGTGCCAGCAGCTTAGCTGGAGGGTTCTACAATGAGCAGTTCTTC.

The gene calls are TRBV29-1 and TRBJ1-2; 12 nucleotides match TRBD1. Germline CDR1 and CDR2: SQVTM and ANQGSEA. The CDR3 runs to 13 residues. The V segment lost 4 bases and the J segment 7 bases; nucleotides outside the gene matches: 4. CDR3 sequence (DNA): TGCAGCGTTGGGGACAGGGGGCTAGGTGGCTACACCTTC. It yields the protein CSVGDRGLGGYTF.

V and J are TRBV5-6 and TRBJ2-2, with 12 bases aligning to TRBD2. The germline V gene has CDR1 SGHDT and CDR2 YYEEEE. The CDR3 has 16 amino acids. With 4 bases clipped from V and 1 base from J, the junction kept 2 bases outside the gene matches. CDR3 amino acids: CASSLAGGMNTGELFF. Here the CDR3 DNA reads TGTGCCAGCAGCCTAGCGGGAGGGATGAACACCGGGGAGCTGTTTTTT.

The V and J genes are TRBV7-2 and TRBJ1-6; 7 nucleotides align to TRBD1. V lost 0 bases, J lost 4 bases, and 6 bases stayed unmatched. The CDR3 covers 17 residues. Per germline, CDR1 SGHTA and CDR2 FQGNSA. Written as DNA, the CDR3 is TGTGCCAGCAGCTTAGCGATCCGGGACAGATATAATTCACCCCTCCACTTT. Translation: CASSLAIRDRYNSPLHF.

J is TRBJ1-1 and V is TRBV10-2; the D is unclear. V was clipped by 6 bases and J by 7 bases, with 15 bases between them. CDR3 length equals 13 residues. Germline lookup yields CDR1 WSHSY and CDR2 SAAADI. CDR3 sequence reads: CASSPTETHEAFF. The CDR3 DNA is TGCGCCAGCAGCCCTACAGAAACCCATGAAGCTTTCTTT.

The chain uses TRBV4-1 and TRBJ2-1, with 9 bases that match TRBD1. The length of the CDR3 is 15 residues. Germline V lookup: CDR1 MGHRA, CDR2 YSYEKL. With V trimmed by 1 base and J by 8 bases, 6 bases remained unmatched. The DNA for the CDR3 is TGCGCCAGCAGCCAAGGAGGACAGGGGACGTATGAGCAGTTCTTC. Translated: CASSQGGQGTYEQFF.

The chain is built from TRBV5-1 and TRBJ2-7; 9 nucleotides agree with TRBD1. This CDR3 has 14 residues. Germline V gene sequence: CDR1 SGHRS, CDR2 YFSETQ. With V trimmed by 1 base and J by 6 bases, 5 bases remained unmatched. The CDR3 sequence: CASSLTGGSLEQYF. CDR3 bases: TGCGCCAGCAGCTTGACAGGGGGCTCTCTCGAGCAGTACTTC.

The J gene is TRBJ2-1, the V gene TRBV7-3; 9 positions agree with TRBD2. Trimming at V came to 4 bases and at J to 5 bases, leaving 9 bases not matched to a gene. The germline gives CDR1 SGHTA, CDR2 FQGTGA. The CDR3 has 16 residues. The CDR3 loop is CASSYTAGGPHNEQFF. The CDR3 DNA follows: TGTGCCAGCAGCTATACGGCGGGAGGGCCCCACAATGAGCAGTTCTTC.

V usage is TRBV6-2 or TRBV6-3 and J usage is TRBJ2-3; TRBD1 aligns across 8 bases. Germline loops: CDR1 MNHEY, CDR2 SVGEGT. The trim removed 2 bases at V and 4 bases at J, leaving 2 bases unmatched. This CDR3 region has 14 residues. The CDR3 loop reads CASSYAGGPDTQYF. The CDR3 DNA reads TGTGCCAGCAGTTACGCAGGGGGCCCAGATACGCAGTATTTT.

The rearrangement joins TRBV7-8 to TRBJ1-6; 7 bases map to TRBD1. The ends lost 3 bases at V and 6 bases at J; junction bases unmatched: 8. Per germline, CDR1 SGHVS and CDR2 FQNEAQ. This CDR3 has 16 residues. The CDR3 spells CASSLGTVGLNSPLHF. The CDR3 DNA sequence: TGTGCCAGCAGCTTGGGGACAGTAGGGCTTAATTCACCCCTCCACTTT.

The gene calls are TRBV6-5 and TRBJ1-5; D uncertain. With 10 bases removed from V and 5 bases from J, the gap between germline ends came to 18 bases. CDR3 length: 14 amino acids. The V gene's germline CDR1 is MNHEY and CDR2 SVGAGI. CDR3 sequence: CATILAQVDQPQHF. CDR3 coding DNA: TGTGCCACAATCCTGGCCCAGGTAGATCAGCCCCAGCATTTT.

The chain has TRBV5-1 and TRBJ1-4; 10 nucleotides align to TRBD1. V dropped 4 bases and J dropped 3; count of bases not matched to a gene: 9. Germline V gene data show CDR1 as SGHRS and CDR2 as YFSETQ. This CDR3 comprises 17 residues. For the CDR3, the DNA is TGCGCCAGCAGCACCGGGACAGGGGAGTTACCTAATGAAAAACTGTTTTTT. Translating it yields CASSTGTGELPNEKLFF.

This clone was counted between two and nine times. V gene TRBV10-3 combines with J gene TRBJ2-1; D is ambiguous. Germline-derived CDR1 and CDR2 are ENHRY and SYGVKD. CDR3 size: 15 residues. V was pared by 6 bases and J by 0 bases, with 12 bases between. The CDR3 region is CAISGSIPSYNEQFF. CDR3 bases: TGTGCCATCAGCGGTTCTATTCCCTCCTACAATGAGCAGTTCTTC.

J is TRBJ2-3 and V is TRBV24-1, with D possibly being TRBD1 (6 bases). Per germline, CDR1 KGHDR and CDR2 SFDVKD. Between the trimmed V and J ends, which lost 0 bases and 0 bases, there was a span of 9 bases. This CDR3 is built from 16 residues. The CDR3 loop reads CATSDLQDSSTDTQYF. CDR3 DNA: TGTGCCACCAGTGATTTGCAGGACAGTAGCACAGATACGCAGTATTTT.

The CDR3 DNA reads TGTGCCACCTGGGGAGGACAGGGTGTTGATGGCTACACCTTC. Its translation: CATWGGQGVDGYTF. The chain recombines TRBV19 with TRBJ1-2; 8 bases align to TRBD1. V shed 10 bases, J shed 6 bases, and the junction held 13 bases outside the gene matches. CDR3 size: 14 residues. Germline V gene data show CDR1 as LNHDA and CDR2 as SQIVND (reference sequence). Filled out from reference TRBV19 and TRBJ1-2, the complete variable domain reads DGGITQSPKYLFRKEGQNVTLSCEQNLNHDAMYWYRQDPGQGLRLIYYSQIVNDFQKGDIAEGYSVSREKKESFPLTVTSAQKNPTAFYLCATWGGQGVDGYTFGSGTRLTVV.

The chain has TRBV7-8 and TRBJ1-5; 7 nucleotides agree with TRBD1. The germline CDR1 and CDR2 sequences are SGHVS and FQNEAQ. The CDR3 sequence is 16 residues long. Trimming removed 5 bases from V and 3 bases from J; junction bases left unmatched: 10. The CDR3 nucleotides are TGTGCCAGCAGCCCCATAGGGGGGACAGTCAATCAGCCCCAGCATTTT. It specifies CASSPIGGTVNQPQHF.

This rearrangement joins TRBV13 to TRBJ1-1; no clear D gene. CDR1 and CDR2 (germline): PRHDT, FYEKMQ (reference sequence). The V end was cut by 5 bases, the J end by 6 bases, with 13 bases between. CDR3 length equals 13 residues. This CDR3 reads CASSHGGIAEAFF. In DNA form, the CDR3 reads TGTGCCAGCAGCCATGGAGGGATCGCTGAAGCTTTCTTT.

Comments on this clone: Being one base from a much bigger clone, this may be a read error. CDR3 sequence: CASSYQNTEAFF. CDR3 nucleotide sequence: TGTGCCAGCAGTTACCAGAACACTGAAGCTTTCTTT. The chain is built from TRBV6-5 and TRBJ1-1; D gene uncertain. CDR3 length: 12 residues. The V end was cut by 2 bases, the J end by 1 base, with 2 bases between. Per the germline V gene, CDR1 is MNHEY and CDR2 is SVGAGI.

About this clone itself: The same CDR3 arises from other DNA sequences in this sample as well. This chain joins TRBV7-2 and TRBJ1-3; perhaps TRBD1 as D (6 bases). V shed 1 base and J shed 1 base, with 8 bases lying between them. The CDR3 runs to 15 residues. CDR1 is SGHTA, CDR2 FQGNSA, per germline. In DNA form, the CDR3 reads TGTGCCAGCAGCTTAGTTGGGACATCTGGAAACACCATATATTTT. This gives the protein CASSLVGTSGNTIYF.

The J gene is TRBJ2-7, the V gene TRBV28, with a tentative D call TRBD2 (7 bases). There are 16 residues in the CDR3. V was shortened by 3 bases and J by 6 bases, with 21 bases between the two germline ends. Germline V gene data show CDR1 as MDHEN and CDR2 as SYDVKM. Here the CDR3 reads CASSFSRGSGTLEQYF. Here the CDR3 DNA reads TGTGCCAGCAGTTTCTCGCGAGGGAGCGGGACACTCGAGCAGTACTTC.